This T cell receptor (beta chain) is from a study of radiotherapy plus CTLA-4 blockade in lung cancer (dated by TCRdb to the late 2010s). About the full investigation: Objective responses occurred in approximately 19% of enrolled patients, and under 40% achieved disease control. Overall study outcomes, separate from this receptor: TCR clones derived from tumors expanded in peripheral blood after treatment with radiotherapy and ipilimumab. The strongest predictors of response were reported to be early dynamic shifts in blood T cell clones along with a rise in serum interferon-beta following radiation.

The junction carries 9 bases between V and J, which are trimmed by 1 base and 2 bases respectively. Its CDR3 holds 14 amino acids, cysteine through phenylalanine. Just CDR3 DNA is preserved here, 42 bases in frame from base 1. CDR1 SGHNT and CDR2 YENEEA are derived from the germline V gene. Focal radiation therapy combined with CTLA-4 blockade (ipilimumab) was tested in patients with chemo-refractory metastatic non-small-cell lung cancer. Library preparation employed the immunoSEQ multiplex PCR assay. TCRdb holds this immuneACCESS table with in-frame rearrangements only. Some clones are missing; in checked studies, unresolved V genes explain under half, and the rest has no known cause. The sample yields tens of thousands of clones; approximately 80% were counted once. The ten largest make up around 4.8% of the sample. Details on this clone: Its target antigen remains unknown. The record has no base qualities; no much larger clone is one base away.

The sample was peripheral blood, taken from a patient treated with radiotherapy plus ipilimumab. The sequence came from a human donor with non-small cell lung cancer who had a complete response to radiotherapy plus ipilimumab. The chain uses TRBV11-3 and TRBJ2-7; the D gene remains uncertain. The sequenced DNA: TGTGCCAGCAGCTTAGCCTACGGCCCCTACGAGCAGTACTTC. It translates as CASSLAYGPYEQYF.